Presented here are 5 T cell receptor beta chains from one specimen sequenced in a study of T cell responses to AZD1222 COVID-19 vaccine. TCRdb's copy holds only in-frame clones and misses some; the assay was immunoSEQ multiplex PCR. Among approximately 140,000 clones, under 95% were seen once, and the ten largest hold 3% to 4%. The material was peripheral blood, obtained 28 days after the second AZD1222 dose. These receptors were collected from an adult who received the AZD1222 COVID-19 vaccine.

The CDR3 nucleotides are TGTGCCAGAAGCTTGCCCGGGGTATGCAATGAGCAGTTCTTC. It yields the protein CARSLPGVCNEQFF. The rearrangement joins TRBV5-3 to TRBJ2-1, with a weak D call TRBD2 (5 bases). TRBV5-3 is treated as an ORF (open reading frame) with a function not yet certain. Trimming cost V 1 base and J 6 bases, with 11 bases left between them. CDR3 size: 14 residues.

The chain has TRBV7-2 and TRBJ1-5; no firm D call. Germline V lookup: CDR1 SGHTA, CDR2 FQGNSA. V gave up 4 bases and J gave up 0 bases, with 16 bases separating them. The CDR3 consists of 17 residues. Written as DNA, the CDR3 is TGTGCCAGCAGCTGGTACTTGGCCAGCGATAGCAATCAGCCCCAGCATTTT. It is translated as CASSWYLASDSNQPQHF.

CDR3 in DNA: TGCGCCAGCAGCTCCCAATGGGTGTCCACAGATACGCAGTATTTT. The encoded protein is CASSSQWVSTDTQYF. The chain recombines TRBV4-3 with TRBJ2-3, with D hard to call. There are 15 residues in the CDR3. With 5 bases removed from V and 2 bases from J, the gap between germline ends came to 14 bases. Germline CDR1 and CDR2: LGHNA and YSLEER.

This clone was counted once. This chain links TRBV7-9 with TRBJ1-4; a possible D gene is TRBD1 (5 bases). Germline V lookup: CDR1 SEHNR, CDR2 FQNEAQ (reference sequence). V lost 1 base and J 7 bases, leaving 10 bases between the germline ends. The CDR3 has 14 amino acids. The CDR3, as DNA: TGTGCCAGCAGCTTAGGCAGGGCGGGTGAAAAACTGTTTTTT. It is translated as CASSLGRAGEKLFF.

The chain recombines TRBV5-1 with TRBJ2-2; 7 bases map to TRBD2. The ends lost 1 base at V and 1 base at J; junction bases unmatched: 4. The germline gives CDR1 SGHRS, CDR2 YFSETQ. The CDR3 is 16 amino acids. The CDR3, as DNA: TGCGCCAGCAGCTTGCGGGCTAGCGGGAACACCGGGGAGCTGTTTTTT. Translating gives CASSLRASGNTGELFF.